This is a list of T cell receptor beta chains from one sample in a study of a mutant IDH1 vaccine in newly diagnosed glioma. These TCRs are of unknown antigen specificity. Using immunoSEQ multiplex PCR, the repertoire was profiled, and TCRdb retains in-frame clones only, with some absent. The sample lists 95,000 to 120,000 clones, roughly 90% seen once, with 0.6% to 0.75% in the top ten. The sample was PBMCs, taken from a glioma patient whose treatment included an IDH1 peptide vaccine. These receptors were collected from a woman aged 50 to 65 with glioma. Both conserved end residues are part of each CDR3. A D gene is named only where the DNA matches it firmly. The size of a clone is reported for some rows only, either as once, few or many, or as a class for expanded clones.

.,TRBV6-5,TRBJ1-3,.,CASSYSASGNTIYF,TGTGCCAGCAGTTACTCGGCCTCTGGAAACACCATATATTTT
.,TRBV9,TRBJ2-3,.,CASSPGGTDTQYF,TGTGCCAGCAGCCCAGGAGGCACAGATACGCAGTATTTT
.,TRBV7-2,TRBJ2-3,.,CASSLGPRDTQYF,TGTGCCAGCAGCTTAGGCCCAAGAGATACGCAGTATTTT
.,TRBV19,TRBJ1-4,few,CASSMDGVMGEKLFF,TGTGCCAGTAGTATGGACGGGGTGATGGGAGAGAAACTGTTTTTT
.,TRBV6-6,TRBJ1-1,.,CASIDTSGIKFF,TGTGCCAGCATTGACACTTCGGGCATAAAGTTCTTT
.,TRBV28,TRBJ2-7,.,CASSPDRGKKSSYEQYF,TGTGCCAGCAGCCCCGACCGAGGGAAAAAGAGCTCCTACGAGCAGTACTTC
.,TRBV27,TRBJ2-3,.,CASRVGVPRADTQYF,TGTGCCAGCAGGGTAGGGGTCCCTCGCGCAGATACGCAGTATTTT
.,TRBV6-5,TRBJ1-1,.,CASSEKGGFLEAFF,TGTGCCAGCAGTGAAAAAGGGGGATTTCTTGAAGCTTTCTTT
TRBD1,TRBV7-3,TRBJ2-7,.,CASSAWTGSEQYF,TGTGCCAGCAGCGCCTGGACAGGATCCGAGCAGTACTTC
.,TRBV28,TRBJ1-2,.,CASSSWTVTYYGYTF,TGTGCCAGCAGTTCCTGGACAGTAACTTACTATGGCTACACCTTC
TRBD1,TRBV18,TRBJ1-1,once,CASSQDRGRFTEAFF,TGTGCCAGCTCACAGGACAGGGGGCGATTCACTGAAGCTTTCTTT
TRBD1,TRBV11-2,TRBJ1-2,.,CASSPLGQGADYGYTF,TGTGCCAGCAGCCCGTTGGGACAGGGGGCGGACTATGGCTACACCTTC
.,TRBV6-5,TRBJ2-7,once,CASSYSIGGAYEQYF,TGTGCCAGCAGTTACTCTATAGGGGGAGCCTACGAGCAGTACTTC
TRBD2,TRBV6-5,TRBJ2-7,.,CASSYSSGESSYEQYF,TGTGCCAGCAGTTACTCGAGCGGGGAAAGCTCCTACGAGCAGTACTTC
TRBD2,TRBV11-2,TRBJ2-5,.,CASSLGSSGRALETQYF,TGTGCCAGCAGCTTAGGCTCTAGCGGGAGGGCCCTAGAGACCCAGTACTTC
.,TRBV6-6,TRBJ1-2,.,CASSYSESNYGYTF,TGTGCCAGCAGTTACTCGGAGTCTAACTATGGCTACACCTTC
.,TRBV4-1,TRBJ2-3,.,CASSQDLGGMGTDTQYF,TGCGCCAGCAGCCAAGATCTTGGGGGTATGGGCACAGATACGCAGTATTTT
.,TRBV7-8,TRBJ1-3,.,CASSLMVGSSGNTIYF,TGTGCCAGCAGCTTAATGGTGGGGAGCTCTGGAAACACCATATATTTT
TRBD1,TRBV7-8,TRBJ2-7,.,CASSASQQGLYEQYF,TGTGCCAGCAGCGCCAGTCAACAGGGGTTGTACGAGCAGTACTTC
TRBD1,TRBV28,TRBJ1-2,.,CASSSSGTGWYGYTF,TGTGCCAGCAGTTCGAGCGGGACAGGGTGGTATGGCTACACCTTC
.,TRBV19,TRBJ2-1,.,CARYRPIEDNEQFF,TGTGCCAGGTATCGGCCAATAGAGGACAATGAGCAGTTCTTC
.,TRBV11-2,TRBJ2-1,.,CASSLKGDEQFF,TGTGCCAGCAGCTTAAAGGGGGACGAGCAGTTCTTC
.,TRBV21-1,TRBJ2-7,.,CASPTRTSGSRMPFWEQYF,TGTGCCAGCCCAACGAGGACTAGCGGGAGTCGGATGCCTTTCTGGGAGCAGTACTTC
TRBD2,TRBV4-1,TRBJ2-1,.,CASSQPLALNYNEQFF,TGCGCCAGCAGCCAGCCACTAGCGCTGAACTACAATGAGCAGTTCTTC
.,TRBV28,TRBJ1-2,.,CATVGSLRAKVSDYGYTF,TGTGCCACCGTGGGGAGCCTCCGGGCCAAAGTGTCGGACTATGGCTACACCTTC
TRBD1,TRBV6-6,TRBJ1-2,once,CASSYTTGTNYGYTF,TGTGCCAGCAGTTATACGACAGGGACTAACTATGGCTACACCTTC
TRBD2,TRBV4-1,TRBJ2-1,.,CASAVAGEYNEQFF,TGCGCCAGCGCCGTGGCGGGAGAGTACAATGAGCAGTTCTTC
TRBD1,TRBV11-2,TRBJ1-1,.,CASSSRYRGNAEAFF,TGTGCCAGCAGCTCGCGCTACAGGGGTAACGCTGAAGCTTTCTTT
TRBD1,TRBV5-4,TRBJ1-2,.,CASSRGQTDYGYTF,TGTGCCAGCAGCAGGGGACAGACTGACTATGGCTACACCTTC
TRBD1,TRBV5-8,TRBJ1-1,.,CASSLVGVTGAAFF,TGTGCCAGCAGCTTGGTGGGAGTTACAGGGGCGGCTTTCTTT
TRBD2,TRBV2,TRBJ2-7,.,CASTLTLAGGREQYF,TGTGCCAGCACCCTGACATTAGCGGGAGGACGCGAGCAGTACTTC
TRBD1,TRBV5-1,TRBJ2-5,.,CASSLGTGRETQYF,TGCGCCAGCAGCTTGGGGACAGGGAGAGAGACCCAGTACTTC